This entry describes one TCR beta chain. The data were obtained in a study of control samples from healthy donors and cancer patients. Sequenced by immunoSEQ multiplex PCR; TCRdb stores in-frame clones only, minus some. The sample carries 90,000 or so clones, approximately 90% recorded once. The specimen was blood. The TCR was taken from a woman aged 70-85 years in good health.

This CDR3 reads CASSLDRRNTGELFF. In nucleotides, the CDR3 is TGTGCCAGCAGCCTGGACAGGAGGAACACCGGGGAGCTGTTTTTT. The rearrangement links TRBV7-2 to TRBJ2-2, with 7 nucleotides matching TRBD1. Unmatched junction bases numbered 4, after V lost 5 bases and J lost 1 base. Germline V gene lookup returns CDR1 SGHTA and CDR2 FQGNSA. The CDR3 contains 15 residues.